This TCR beta chain was sequenced in a study of blood T cell repertoires in COVID-19. This CDR3 has 16 residues. Trimming took 0 bases from V and 3 from J, leaving 11 bases between them. Germline loops: CDR1 LGHDT, CDR2 YNNKEL (reference sequence). Libraries were prepared by immunoSEQ multiplex PCR; TCRdb keeps only in-frame clonotypes and omits some of them. This sample yields about 220,000 clones, of which 80% to 85% are seen a single time; roughly 2.4% belongs to the top ten. Sequencing was carried out using peripheral blood. The receptor was isolated from an older woman with acute or convalescent COVID-19. The V call is TRBV3-1 (or the pseudogene TRBV3-2), the J call TRBJ1-4, with D maybe TRBD1 (6 bases). Here the CDR3 DNA reads TGTGCCAGCAGCCAAGATCGGGACAAAGCTAATGAAAAACTGTTTTTT. This gives the protein CASSQDRDKANEKLFF.